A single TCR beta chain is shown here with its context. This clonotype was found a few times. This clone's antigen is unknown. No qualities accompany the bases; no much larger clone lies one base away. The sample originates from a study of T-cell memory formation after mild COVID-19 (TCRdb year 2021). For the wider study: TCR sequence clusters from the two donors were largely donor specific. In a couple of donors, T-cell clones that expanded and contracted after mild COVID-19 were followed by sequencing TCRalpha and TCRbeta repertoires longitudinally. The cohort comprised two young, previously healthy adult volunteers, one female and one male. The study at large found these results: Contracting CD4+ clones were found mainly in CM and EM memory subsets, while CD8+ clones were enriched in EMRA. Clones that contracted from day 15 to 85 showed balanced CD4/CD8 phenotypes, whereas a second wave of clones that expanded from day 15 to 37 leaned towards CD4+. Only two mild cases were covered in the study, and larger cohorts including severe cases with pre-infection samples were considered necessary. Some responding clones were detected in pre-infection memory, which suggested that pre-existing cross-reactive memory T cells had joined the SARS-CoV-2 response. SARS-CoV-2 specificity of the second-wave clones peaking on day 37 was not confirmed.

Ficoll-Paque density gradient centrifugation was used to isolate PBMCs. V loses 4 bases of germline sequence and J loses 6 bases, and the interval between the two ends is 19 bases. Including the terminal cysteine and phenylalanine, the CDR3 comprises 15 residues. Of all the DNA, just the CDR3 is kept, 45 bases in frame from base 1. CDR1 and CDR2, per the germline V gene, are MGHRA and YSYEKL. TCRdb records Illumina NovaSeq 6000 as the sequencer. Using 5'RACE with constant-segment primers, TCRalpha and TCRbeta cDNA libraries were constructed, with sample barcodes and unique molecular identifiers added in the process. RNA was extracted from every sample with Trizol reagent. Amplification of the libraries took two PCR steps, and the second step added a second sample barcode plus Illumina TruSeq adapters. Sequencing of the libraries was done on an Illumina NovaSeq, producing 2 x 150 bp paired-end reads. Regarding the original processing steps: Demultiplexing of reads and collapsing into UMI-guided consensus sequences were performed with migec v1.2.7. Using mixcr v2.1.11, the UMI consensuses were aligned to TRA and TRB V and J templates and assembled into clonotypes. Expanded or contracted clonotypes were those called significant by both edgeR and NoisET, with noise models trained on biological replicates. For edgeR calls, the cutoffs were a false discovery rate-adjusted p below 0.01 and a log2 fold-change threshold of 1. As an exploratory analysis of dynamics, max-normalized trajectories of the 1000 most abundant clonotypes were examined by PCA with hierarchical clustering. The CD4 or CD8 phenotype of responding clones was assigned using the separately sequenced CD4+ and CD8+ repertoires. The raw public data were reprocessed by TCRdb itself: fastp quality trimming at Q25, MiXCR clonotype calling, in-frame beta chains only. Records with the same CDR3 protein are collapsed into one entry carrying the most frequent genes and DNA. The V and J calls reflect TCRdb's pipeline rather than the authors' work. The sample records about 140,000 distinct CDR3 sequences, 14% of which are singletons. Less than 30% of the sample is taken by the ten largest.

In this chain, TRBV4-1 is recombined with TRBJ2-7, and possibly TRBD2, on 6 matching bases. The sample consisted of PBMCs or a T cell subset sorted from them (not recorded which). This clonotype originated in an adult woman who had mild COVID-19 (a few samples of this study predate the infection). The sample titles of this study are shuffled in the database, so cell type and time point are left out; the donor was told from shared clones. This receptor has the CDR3 CASSLRLVEFGEQYF. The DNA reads TGCGCCAGCAGCCTCCGACTAGTCGAGTTCGGCGAGCAGTACTTC.